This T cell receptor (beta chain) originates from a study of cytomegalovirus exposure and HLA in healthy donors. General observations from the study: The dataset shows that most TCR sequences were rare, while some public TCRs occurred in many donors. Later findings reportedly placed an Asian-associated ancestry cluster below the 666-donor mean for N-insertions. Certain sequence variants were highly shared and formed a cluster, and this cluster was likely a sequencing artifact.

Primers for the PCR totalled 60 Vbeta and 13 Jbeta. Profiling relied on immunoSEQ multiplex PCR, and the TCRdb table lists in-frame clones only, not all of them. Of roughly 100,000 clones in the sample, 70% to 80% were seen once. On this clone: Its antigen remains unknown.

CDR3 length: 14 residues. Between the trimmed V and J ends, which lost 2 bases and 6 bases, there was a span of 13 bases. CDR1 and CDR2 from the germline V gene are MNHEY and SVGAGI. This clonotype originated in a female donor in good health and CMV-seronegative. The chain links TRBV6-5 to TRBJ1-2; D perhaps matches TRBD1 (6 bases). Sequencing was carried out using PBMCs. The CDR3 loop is CASSYARGADGYTF. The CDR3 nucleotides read TGTGCCAGCAGTTACGCCCGGGGGGCAGATGGCTACACCTTC.